This T cell receptor beta chain was sequenced in a study of blood T cell repertoires in COVID-19. Study background: There were acute and convalescent COVID-19 samples, and they came from the United States, Italy and Spain. The analysed material was cDNA or gDNA that came from T cells, B-cell-depleted T cells, or PBMCs.

The CDR3 covers 15 residues. The germline V and J ends were trimmed by 2 bases and 1 base, with 11 bases remaining between them. Germline V CDR1 and CDR2: KGHSH, LQKENI. Generated by immunoSEQ multiplex PCR, the TCRdb table keeps only in-frame clones and is missing some. In the table there are 140,000 or so clones, 65% to 85% of which are singletons. This clonotype was obtained from a human donor in a cohort sampled during active COVID-19. Sequenced: peripheral blood. The chain uses TRBV18 and TRBJ1-2; no clear D gene. CDR3 loop: CASSPSVELNYGYTF. The CDR3 DNA follows: TGTGCCAGCTCACCATCGGTAGAACTTAACTATGGCTACACCTTC.